This T cell receptor (beta chain) was captured in a study of T cells in localized non-small cell lung cancer. In its sample, this clone was seen once. Its antigen is as yet unknown. The protocol was immunoSEQ multiplex PCR, while the TCRdb copy is restricted to in-frame clones and leaves out a portion. The sample carries around 2,000 clones, 40% recorded once. Looked up from germline, CDR1 is LNHDA and CDR2 is SQIVND (reference sequence). The CDR3 is made up of 14 amino acids. V was clipped by 5 bases and J by 5 bases, with 15 bases between them. Findings and caveats of the study: Since sequencing was restricted to only one region of the tumor, intratumor heterogeneity remains a possibility.

The V and J genes are TRBV19 and TRBJ1-1; D is uncertain. The sequence was obtained from a male donor aged 60 or over with stage II squamous cell lung carcinoma. This sample comprised lung tumor tissue, obtained before any cancer treatment. Here the CDR3 reads CASSSGRGGTEAFF. The CDR3 DNA follows: TGTGCCAGTAGTTCAGGACGCGGAGGGACTGAAGCTTTCTTT.